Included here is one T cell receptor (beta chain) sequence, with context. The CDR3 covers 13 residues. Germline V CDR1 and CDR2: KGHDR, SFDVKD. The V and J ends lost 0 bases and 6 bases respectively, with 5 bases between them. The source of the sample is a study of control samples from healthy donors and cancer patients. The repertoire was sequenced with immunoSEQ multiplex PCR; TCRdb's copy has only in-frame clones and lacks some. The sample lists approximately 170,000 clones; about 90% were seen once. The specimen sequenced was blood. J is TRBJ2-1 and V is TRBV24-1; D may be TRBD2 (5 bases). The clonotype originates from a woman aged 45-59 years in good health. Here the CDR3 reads CATSDLTSNEQFF. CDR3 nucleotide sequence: TGTGCCACCAGTGATTTGACTAGCAATGAGCAGTTCTTC.